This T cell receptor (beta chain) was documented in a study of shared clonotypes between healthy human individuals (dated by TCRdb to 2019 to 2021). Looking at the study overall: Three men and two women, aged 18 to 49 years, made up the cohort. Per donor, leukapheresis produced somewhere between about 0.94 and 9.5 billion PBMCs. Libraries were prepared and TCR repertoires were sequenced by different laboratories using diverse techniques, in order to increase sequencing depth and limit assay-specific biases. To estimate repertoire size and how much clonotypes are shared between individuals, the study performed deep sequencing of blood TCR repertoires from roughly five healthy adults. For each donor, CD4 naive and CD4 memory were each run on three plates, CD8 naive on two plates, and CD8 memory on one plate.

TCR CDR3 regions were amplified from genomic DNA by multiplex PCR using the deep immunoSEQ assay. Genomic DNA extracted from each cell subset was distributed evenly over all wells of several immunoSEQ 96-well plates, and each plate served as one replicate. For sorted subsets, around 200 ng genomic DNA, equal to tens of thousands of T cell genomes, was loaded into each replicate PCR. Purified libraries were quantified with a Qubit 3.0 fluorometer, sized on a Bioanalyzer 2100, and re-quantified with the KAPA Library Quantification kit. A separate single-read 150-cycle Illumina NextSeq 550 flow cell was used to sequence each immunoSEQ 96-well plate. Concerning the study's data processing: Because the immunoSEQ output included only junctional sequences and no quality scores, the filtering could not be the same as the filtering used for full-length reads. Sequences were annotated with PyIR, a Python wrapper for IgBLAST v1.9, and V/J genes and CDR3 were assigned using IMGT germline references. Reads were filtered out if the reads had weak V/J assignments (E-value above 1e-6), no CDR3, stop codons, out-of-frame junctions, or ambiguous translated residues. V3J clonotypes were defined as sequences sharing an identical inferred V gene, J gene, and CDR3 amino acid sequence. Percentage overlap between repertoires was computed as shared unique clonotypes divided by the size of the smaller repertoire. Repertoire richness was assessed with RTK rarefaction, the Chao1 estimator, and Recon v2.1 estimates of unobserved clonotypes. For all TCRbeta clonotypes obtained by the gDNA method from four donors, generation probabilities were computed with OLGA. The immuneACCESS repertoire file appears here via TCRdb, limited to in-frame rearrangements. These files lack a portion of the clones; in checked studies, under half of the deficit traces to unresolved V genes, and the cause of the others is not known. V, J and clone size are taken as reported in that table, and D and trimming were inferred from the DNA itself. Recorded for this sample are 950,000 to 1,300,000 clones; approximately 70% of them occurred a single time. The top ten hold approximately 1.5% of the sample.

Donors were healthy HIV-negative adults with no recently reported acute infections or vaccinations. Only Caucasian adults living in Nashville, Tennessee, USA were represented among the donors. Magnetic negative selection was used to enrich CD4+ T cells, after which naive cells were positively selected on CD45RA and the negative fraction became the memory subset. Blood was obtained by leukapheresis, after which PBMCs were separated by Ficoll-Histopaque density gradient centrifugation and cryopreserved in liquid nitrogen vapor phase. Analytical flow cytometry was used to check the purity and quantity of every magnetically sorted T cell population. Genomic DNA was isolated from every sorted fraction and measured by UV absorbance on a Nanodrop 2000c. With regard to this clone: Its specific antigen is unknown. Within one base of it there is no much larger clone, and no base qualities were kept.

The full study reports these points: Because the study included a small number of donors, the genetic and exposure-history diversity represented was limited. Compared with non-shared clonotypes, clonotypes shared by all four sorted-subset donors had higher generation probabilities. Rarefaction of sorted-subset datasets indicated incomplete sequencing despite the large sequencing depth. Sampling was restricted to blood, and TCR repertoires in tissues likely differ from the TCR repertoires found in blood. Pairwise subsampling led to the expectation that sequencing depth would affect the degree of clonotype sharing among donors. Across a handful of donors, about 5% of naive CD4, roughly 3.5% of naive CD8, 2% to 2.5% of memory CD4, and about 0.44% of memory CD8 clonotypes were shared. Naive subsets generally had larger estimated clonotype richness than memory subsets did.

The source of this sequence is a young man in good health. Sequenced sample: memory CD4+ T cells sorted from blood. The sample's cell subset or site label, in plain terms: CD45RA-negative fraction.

The DNA sequence follows: TGTGCCAGCAGTGTTCGAAGACTAGCGGGGGGCGCAGATACGCAGTATTTT. The resulting protein is CASSVRRLAGGADTQYF. The V and J genes are TRBV2 and TRBJ2-3; TRBD2 agrees with 13 junctional bases. CDR1 SNHLY and CDR2 FYNNEI were looked up in the germline V gene. V trim: 4 bases; J trim: 4 bases; unmatched bases: 8. The CDR3 goes from the cysteine to the phenylalanine over 17 residues. Only the CDR3 DNA is retained, 51 bases long and in frame from the first base.